This TCR beta chain was retrieved from a study of blood T cell repertoires in COVID-19. This clone showed up just a few times. In the study's own analysis: Amplified reference gene primers provided the basis for estimating nucleated cell counts. Here immunoSEQ multiplex PCR was the method, and the copy in TCRdb shows in-frame clones only, minus some. The V and J calls and the clone size are those of that table, but D and trimming were determined from the DNA. Here the sample spans hundreds of thousands of clones, around 82% being singletons. This CDR3 has 15 residues. Germline V lookup: CDR1 SGHRS, CDR2 YFSETQ. Trimming pared 1 base from V and 0 bases from J, leaving 10 bases between.

What was sequenced was peripheral blood. The chain carries TRBV5-1 and TRBJ1-1; D is perhaps TRBD1 (6 bases). This sequence originates from a woman aged 50 to 60 with acute or convalescent COVID-19. CDR3 region: CASSLLTGMNTEAFF. The CDR3 DNA reads TGCGCCAGCAGCTTGTTGACAGGAATGAACACTGAAGCTTTCTTT.